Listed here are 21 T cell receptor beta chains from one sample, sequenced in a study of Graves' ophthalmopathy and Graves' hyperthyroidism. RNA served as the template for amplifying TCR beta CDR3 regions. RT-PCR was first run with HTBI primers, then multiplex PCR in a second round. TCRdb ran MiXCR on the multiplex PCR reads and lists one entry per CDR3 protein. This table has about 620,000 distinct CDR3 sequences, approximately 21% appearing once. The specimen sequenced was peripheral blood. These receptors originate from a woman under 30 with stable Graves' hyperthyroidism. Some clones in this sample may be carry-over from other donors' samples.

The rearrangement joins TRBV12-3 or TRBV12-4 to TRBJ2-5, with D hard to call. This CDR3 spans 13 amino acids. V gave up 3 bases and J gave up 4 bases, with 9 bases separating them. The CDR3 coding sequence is TGTGCCAGCAGTTTTAGGCGGCGAGAGACCCAGTACTTC. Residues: CASSFRRRETQYF.

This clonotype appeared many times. The CDR3 protein is CAFSRGTVNYGYTF. CDR3 nucleotide sequence: TGTGCCTTCAGCAGAGGGACAGTGAACTATGGCTACACCTTC. This chain uses TRBV30 with TRBJ1-2; 7 positions agree with TRBD1. Losses at the gene ends were 7 bases for V and 2 bases for J; bases not matched to a gene: 10. The CDR3 consists of 14 residues. The germline CDR1 and CDR2 sequences are GTSNPN and SVGIG (reference sequence).

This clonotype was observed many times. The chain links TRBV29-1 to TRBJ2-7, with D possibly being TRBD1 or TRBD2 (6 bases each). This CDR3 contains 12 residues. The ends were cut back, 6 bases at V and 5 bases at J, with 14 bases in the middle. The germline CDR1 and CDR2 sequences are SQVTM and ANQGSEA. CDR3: CSVDGGPNEQYF. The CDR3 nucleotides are TGCAGCGTAGATGGGGGGCCGAACGAGCAGTACTTC.

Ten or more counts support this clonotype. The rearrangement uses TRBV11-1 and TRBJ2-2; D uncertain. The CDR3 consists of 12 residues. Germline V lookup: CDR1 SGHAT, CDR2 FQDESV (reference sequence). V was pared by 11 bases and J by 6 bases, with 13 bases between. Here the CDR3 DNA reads TGTGCCGTTGAAGGTTCGGCCGGGGAGCTGTTTTTT. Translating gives CAVEGSAGELFF.

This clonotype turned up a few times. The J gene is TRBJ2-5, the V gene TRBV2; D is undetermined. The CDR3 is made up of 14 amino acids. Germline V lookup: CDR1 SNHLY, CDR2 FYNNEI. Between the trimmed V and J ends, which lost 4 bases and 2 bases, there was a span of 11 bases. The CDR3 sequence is CASSAGVEQETQYF. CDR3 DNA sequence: TGTGCCAGCAGTGCTGGGGTTGAACAAGAGACCCAGTACTTC.

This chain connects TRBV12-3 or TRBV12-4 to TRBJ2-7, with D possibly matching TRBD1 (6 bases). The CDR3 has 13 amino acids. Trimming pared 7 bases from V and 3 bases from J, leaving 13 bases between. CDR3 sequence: CASKIGQSYEQYF. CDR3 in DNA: TGTGCCAGCAAGATCGGACAGAGCTACGAGCAGTACTTC.

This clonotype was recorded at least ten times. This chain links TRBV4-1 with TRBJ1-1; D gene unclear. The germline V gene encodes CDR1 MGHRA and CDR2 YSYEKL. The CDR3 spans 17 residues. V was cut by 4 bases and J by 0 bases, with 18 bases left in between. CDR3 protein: CASSLPEGSNMNTEAFF. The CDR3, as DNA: TGCGCCAGCAGCCTTCCTGAGGGTTCTAACATGAACACTGAAGCTTTCTTT.

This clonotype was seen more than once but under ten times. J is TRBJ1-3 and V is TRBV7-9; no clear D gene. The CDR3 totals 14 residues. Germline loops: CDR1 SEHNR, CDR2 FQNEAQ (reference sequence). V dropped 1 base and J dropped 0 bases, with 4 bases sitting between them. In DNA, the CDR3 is TGTGCCAGCAGCTTAGACAACTCTGGAAACACCATATATTTT. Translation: CASSLDNSGNTIYF.

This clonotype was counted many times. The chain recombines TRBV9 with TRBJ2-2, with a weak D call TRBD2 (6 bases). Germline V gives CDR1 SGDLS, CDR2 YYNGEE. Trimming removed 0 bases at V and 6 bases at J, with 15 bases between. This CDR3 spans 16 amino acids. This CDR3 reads CASSVEAGQDAGELFF. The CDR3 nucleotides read TGTGCCAGCAGCGTAGAGGCGGGGCAGGACGCCGGGGAGCTGTTTTTT.

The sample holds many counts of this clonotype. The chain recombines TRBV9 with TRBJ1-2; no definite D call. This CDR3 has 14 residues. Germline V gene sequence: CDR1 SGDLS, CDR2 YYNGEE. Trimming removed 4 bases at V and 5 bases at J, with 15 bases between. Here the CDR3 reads CASSPPAGIYGYTF. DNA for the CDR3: TGTGCCAGCAGCCCCCCGGCAGGAATATATGGCTACACCTTC.

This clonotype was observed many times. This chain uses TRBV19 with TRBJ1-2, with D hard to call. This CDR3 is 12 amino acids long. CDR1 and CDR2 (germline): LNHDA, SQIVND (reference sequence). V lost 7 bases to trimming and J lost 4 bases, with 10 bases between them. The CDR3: CASTAGGYGYTF. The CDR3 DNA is TGTGCCAGTACCGCAGGCGGCTATGGCTACACCTTC.

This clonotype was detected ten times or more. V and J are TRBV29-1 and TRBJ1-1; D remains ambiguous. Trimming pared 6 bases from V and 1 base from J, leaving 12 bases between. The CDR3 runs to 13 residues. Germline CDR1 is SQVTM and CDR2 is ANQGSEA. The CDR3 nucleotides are TGCAGCGTCCCCGGATCCCCGAACACTGAAGCTTTCTTT. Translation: CSVPGSPNTEAFF.

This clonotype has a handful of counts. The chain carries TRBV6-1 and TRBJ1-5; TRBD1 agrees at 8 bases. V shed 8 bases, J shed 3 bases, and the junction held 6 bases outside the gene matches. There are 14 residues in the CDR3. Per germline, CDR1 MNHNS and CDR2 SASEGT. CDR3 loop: CASADRANNQPQHF. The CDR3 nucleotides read TGTGCCAGCGCGGACAGGGCGAACAATCAGCCCCAGCATTTT.

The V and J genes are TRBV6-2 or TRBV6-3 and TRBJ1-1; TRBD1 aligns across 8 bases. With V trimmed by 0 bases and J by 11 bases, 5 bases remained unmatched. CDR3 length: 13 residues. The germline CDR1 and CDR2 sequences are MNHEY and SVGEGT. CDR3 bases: TGTGCCAGCAGTTACTCGGAGACAGGGGACGCTTTCTTT. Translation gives CASSYSETGDAFF.

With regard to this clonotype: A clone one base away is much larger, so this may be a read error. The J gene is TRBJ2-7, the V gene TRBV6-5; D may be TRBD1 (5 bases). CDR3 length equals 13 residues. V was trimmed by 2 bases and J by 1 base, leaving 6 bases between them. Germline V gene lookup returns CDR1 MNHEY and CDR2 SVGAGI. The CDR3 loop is CASSYDRSYEQYF. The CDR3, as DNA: TGTGCCAGCAGTTACGACAGATCCTACGAGCAGTACTTC.

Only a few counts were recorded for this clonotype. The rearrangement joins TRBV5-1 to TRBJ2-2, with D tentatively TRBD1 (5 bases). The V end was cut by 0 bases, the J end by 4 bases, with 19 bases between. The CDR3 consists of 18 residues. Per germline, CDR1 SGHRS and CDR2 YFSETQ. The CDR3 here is CASSLVTVSPTFTGELFF. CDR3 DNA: TGCGCCAGCAGCTTGGTGACAGTATCCCCAACCTTCACCGGGGAGCTGTTTTTT.

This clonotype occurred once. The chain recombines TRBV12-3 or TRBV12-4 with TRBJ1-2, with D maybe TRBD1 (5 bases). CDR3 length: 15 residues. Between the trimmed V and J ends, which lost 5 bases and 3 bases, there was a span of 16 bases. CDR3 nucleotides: TGTGCCAGCAGTGCAACTATGGGGGGAGACTATGGCTACACCTTC. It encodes CASSATMGGDYGYTF.

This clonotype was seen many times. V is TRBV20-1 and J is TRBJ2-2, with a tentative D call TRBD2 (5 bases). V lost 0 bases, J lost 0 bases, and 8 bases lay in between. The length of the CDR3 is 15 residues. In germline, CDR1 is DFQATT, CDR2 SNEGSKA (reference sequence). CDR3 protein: CSARDLGANTGELFF. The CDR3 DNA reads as TGCAGTGCTAGAGATCTGGGAGCGAACACCGGGGAGCTGTTTTTT.

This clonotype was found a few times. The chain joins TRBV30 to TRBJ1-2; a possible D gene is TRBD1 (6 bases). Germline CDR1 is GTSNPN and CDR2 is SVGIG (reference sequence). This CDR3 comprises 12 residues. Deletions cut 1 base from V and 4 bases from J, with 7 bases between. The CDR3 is CAWSGGPYGYTF. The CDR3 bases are TGTGCCTGGAGTGGGGGGCCCTATGGCTACACCTTC.

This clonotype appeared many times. The CDR3 reads CSARWTEETQYF. The CDR3 coding sequence is TGCAGTGCTAGATGGACAGAAGAGACCCAGTACTTC. The genes are TRBV20-1 and TRBJ2-5; perhaps TRBD1 as D (6 bases). CDR1 is DFQATT and CDR2 is SNEGSKA in the germline V gene (reference sequence). V was pared by 2 bases and J by 3 bases, with 7 bases between. This CDR3 contains 12 residues.

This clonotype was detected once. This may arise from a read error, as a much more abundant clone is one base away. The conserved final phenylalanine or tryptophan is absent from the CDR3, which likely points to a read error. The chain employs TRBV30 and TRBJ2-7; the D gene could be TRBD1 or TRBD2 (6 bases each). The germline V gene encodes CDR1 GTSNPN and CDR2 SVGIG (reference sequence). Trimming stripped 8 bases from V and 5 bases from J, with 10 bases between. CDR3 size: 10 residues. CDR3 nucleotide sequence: TGTGCCACGGAGGGGGACGAGCAGTACATC. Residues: CATEGDEQYI.